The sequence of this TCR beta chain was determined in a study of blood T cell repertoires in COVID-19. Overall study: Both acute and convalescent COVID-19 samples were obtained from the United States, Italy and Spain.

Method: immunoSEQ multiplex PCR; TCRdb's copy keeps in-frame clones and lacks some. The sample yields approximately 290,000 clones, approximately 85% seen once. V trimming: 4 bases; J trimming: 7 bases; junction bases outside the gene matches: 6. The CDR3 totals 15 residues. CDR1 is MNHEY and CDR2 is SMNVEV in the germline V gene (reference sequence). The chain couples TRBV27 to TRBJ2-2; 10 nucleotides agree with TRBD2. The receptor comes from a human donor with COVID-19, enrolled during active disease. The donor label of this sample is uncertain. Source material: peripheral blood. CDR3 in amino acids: CASSWSGRADGELFF. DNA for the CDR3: TGTGCCAGCAGTTGGAGCGGGAGGGCCGACGGGGAGCTGTTTTTT.